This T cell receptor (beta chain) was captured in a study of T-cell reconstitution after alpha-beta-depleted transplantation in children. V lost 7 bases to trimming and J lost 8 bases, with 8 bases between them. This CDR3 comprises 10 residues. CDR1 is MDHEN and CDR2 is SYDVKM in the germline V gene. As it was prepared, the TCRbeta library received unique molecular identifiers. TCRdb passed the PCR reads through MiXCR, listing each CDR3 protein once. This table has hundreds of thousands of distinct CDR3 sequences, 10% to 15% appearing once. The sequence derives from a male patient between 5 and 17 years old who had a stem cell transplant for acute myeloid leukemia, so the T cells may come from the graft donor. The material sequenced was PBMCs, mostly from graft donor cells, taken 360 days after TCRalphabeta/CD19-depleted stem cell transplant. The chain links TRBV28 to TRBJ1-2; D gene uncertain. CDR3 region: CASMGMGYTF. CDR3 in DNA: TGTGCCAGCATGGGGATGGGCTACACCTTC.